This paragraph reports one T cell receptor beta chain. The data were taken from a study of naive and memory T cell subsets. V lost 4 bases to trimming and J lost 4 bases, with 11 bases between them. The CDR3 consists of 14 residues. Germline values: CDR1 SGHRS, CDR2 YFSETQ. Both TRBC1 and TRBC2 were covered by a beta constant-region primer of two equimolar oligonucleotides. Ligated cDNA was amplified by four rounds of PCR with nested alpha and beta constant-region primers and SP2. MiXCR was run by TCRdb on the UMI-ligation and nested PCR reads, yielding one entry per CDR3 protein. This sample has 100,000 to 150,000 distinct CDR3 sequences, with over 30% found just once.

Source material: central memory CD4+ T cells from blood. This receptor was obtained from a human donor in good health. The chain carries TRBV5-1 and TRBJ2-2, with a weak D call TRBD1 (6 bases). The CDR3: CASSGGAVTGELFF. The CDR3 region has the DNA TGCGCCAGCAGCGGGGGCGCTGTCACCGGGGAGCTGTTTTTT. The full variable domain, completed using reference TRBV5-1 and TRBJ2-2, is KAGVTQTPRYLIKTRGQQVTLSCSPISGHRSVSWYQQTPGQGLQFLFEYFSETQRNKGNFPGRFSGRQFSNSRSEMNVSTLELGDSALYLCASSGGAVTGELFFGEGSRLTVL.